This entry describes one T cell receptor beta chain. Its matching antigen is unknown. These data come from a study of human T cells and chemical hapten exposure. Study-level information: Patients, mostly women, had alopecia areata, alopecia totalis or alopecia universalis. Overall study findings and caveats: Expanded TCRs formed significantly more large CDR3 similarity clusters than controls.

A single record per CDR3 protein comes from TCRdb applying MiXCR to the RACE reads. The data show 90,000 or so distinct CDR3 sequences, roughly 10% seen once. Time point given: patch test 1, 2 weeks after DPC sensitization. Noted treatment: therapeutic diphenylcyclopropenone sensitization with weekly scalp DPC. CDR1 MNHEY and CDR2 SVGAGI come from the germline V gene. The CDR3 extends over 15 amino acids. Trimming at V came to 4 bases and at J to 0 bases, leaving 3 bases not matched to a gene. The TCR sequence derives from a man aged 35-49 years with alopecia areata. Some clones in this sample may be carry-over from other donors' samples. The V gene is TRBV6-5, the J gene TRBJ2-3; 8 nucleotides line up with TRBD1. The sequencing here drew on whole blood, taken in connection with sensitization to the hapten diphenylcyclopropenone (DPC). CDR3 amino acids: CASSSGTGSTDTQYF. The CDR3 bases are TGTGCCAGCAGTTCCGGGACAGGAAGCACAGATACGCAGTATTTT.